This T cell receptor (beta chain) is from a study of lymphopenia after photon versus proton radiotherapy. General observations from the study: Larger post-nadir TCR diversity loss correlated inversely with survival in deceased patients. Authors raise, but do not show, better survival with proton therapy.

Per the germline V gene, CDR1 is LGHNT and CDR2 is FRNRAP. The CDR3 sequence is 13 residues long. Trimming removed 1 base at V and 12 bases at J, with 13 bases between. Clones were sequenced by immunoSEQ multiplex PCR, and TCRdb holds only the in-frame ones, with some missing. Of about 65,000 clones listed, 87% were seen once; the top ten hold more than 10%. This clone was seen once. Its antigen is undetermined. The chain couples TRBV12-5 to TRBJ2-1; possibly TRBD2 for D (6 bases). The origin of this receptor is an older man with esophageal cancer. Source: peripheral blood, taken from a patient treated with proton-based radiotherapy. CDR3 residues: CASGLALGDSQFF. CDR3 coding DNA: TGTGCTAGTGGTTTGGCACTGGGGGACTCGCAGTTCTTC.